The rows below give T cell receptor beta chains drawn from one sample of a study of technical replicates of blood from several donors. Here immunoSEQ multiplex PCR was the method, and the copy in TCRdb shows in-frame clones only, minus some. Found here are under 85,000 clones, 90% to 95% of them singletons; the top ten hold about 0.36%. Sequenced input: T cells isolated from PBMCs. These TCRs come from a human donor in good health. The CDR3 runs from the conserved cysteine through the conserved F or W. D genes are given only for firm matches. Only some rows state a clone size, as once, few, many or a class for expanded clones.

v_call	clone_size	d_call	j_call	cdr3_aa	cdr3_nt
TRBV19	few	.	TRBJ1-1	CASSIRGNTEAFF	TGTGCCAGTAGTATAAGGGGGAACACTGAAGCTTTCTTT
TRBV11-2	.	TRBD2	TRBJ2-1	CASSSPTSGRYNEQFF	TGTGCCAGCAGCTCCCCCACTAGCGGGAGATACAATGAGCAGTTCTTC
TRBV5-4	.	.	TRBJ1-5	CASTPLMRQHF	TGTGCCAGCACCCCTTTAATGCGCCAGCATTTT
TRBV18	.	.	TRBJ2-5	CASSPVQETQYF	TGTGCCAGCTCACCAGTACAAGAGACCCAGTACTTC
TRBV5-1	.	TRBD2	TRBJ2-7	CASSLGASGRTYEQYF	TGCGCCAGCAGCTTGGGGGCTAGCGGCCGGACCTACGAGCAGTACTTC
TRBV7-3	.	TRBD2	TRBJ2-2	CASSPGVLAGGTGELFF	TGTGCCAGCAGCCCCGGTGTTCTAGCGGGAGGTACCGGGGAGCTGTTTTTT
TRBV28	.	.	TRBJ1-3	CASSWAVGASGNTIYF	TGTGCCAGCAGCTGGGCCGTTGGGGCCTCTGGAAACACCATATATTTT
TRBV7-3	.	.	TRBJ2-7	CASSPTWDSSYEQYF	TGTGCCAGCAGCCCAACCTGGGACTCAAGCTACGAGCAGTACTTC
TRBV27	.	.	TRBJ2-1	CASSLGRGIYNEQFF	TGTGCCAGCAGTTTGGGCAGGGGCATCTACAATGAGCAGTTCTTC
TRBV10-3	.	TRBD2	TRBJ2-7	CAINHDGTSGYEQYF	TGTGCCATCAATCACGATGGGACTAGCGGCTACGAGCAGTACTTC
TRBV6-6	.	.	TRBJ2-1	CASSYSNNEQFF	TGTGCCAGCAGTTACTCTAACAATGAGCAGTTCTTC
TRBV5-4	.	TRBD2	TRBJ2-7	CASSLGTSGYEQYF	TGTGCCAGCAGCTTAGGGACTAGCGGCTACGAGCAGTACTTC
TRBV30	.	.	TRBJ2-1	CAWGVVSGQQFF	TGTGCCTGGGGCGTCGTATCGGGACAACAGTTCTTC
TRBV5-6	.	.	TRBJ2-3	CASSLRSGTDTQYF	TGTGCCAGCAGCTTGAGAAGCGGCACAGATACGCAGTATTTT
TRBV29-1	.	TRBD2	TRBJ2-5	CSVWTSGSGETQYF	TGCAGCGTTTGGACTAGCGGGAGTGGAGAGACCCAGTACTTC
TRBV9	.	TRBD2	TRBJ2-2	CASSVVAGAGGELFF	TGTGCCAGCAGCGTAGTAGCGGGAGCGGGCGGGGAGCTGTTTTTT
TRBV6-5	.	.	TRBJ1-2	CASRERDIPYYGYTF	TGTGCCAGCAGGGAACGGGATATCCCATACTATGGCTACACCTTC
TRBV4-2	.	.	TRBJ1-3	CASSLSREISGNTIYF	TGTGCCAGCAGCCTAAGTCGGGAAATCTCTGGAAACACCATATATTTT
TRBV7-2	.	TRBD2	TRBJ2-3	CASSLAGGTNTDTQYF	TGTGCCAGCAGCTTAGCAGGTGGGACTAACACAGATACGCAGTATTTT
TRBV7-3	.	.	TRBJ2-3	CASSREGDSTDTQYF	TGTGCCAGCAGCCGAGAGGGGGACAGCACAGATACGCAGTATTTT
TRBV13	.	TRBD2	TRBJ2-2	CASSSRLAGYANTGELFF	TGTGCCAGCAGCTCCCGACTAGCGGGGTACGCGAACACCGGGGAGCTGTTTTTT
TRBV6-5	few	.	TRBJ1-1	CASRGDIRAFF	TGTGCCAGCAGAGGGGACATCCGGGCTTTCTTT
TRBV29-1	.	.	TRBJ1-1	CSVVPLGAAFF	TGCAGCGTTGTGCCCCTTGGGGCCGCTTTCTTT
TRBV7-3	few	.	TRBJ1-1	CASSLTWTEAFF	TGTGCCAGCAGCCTCACTTGGACTGAAGCTTTCTTT
TRBV29-1	.	.	TRBJ2-1	CSVLWLVTDNEQFF	TGCAGCGTTTTGTGGTTGGTAACGGACAATGAGCAGTTCTTC
TRBV20-1	.	.	TRBJ2-7	CSARVHYEQYF	TGCAGTGCTCGGGTACACTACGAGCAGTACTTC
TRBV2	.	TRBD1	TRBJ1-2	CASSSRDREGYTF	TGTGCCAGCAGTTCCCGGGACAGGGAAGGCTACACCTTC
TRBV7-8	once	TRBD1	TRBJ2-7	CASSGSRDSSYEQYF	TGTGCCAGCAGCGGTTCCAGGGACAGTAGCTACGAGCAGTACTTC
TRBV7-9	.	.	TRBJ2-1	CASSLDRYNEQFF	TGTGCCAGCAGCTTAGACAGGTACAATGAGCAGTTCTTC
TRBV2	.	TRBD1	TRBJ1-1	CASSVGTGANTEAFF	TGTGCCAGCAGTGTTGGGACAGGGGCGAACACTGAAGCTTTCTTT
TRBV2	few	.	TRBJ2-7	CASSEIQGSHEQYF	TGTGCCAGCAGCGAAATACAGGGATCCCACGAGCAGTACTTC
TRBV20-1	few	.	TRBJ1-1	CSAELNTEAFF	TGCAGTGCTGAGTTGAACACTGAAGCTTTCTTT
TRBV4-1	.	.	TRBJ2-3	CATSTTPTDTQYF	TGCGCCACCTCGACGACTCCCACAGATACGCAGTATTTT
TRBV27	.	TRBD1	TRBJ2-3	CASSDREPTDTQYF	TGTGCCAGCAGCGACAGGGAACCCACAGATACGCAGTATTTT
TRBV7-8	.	TRBD2	TRBJ2-1	CASSLGLAGGSYNEQFF	TGTGCCAGCAGCCTGGGACTAGCGGGGGGCTCGTACAATGAGCAGTTCTTC
TRBV11-3	.	.	TRBJ1-1	CASSTPFITYTEAFF	TGTGCCAGCAGCACCCCTTTTATAACTTACACTGAAGCTTTCTTT
TRBV7-8	.	.	TRBJ2-5	CASSLRFSAETQYF	TGTGCCAGCAGCTTACGTTTTAGCGCCGAGACCCAGTACTTC